The 9 T cell receptor beta chains below were found in one sample sequenced in a study of breast tumors, draining lymph nodes, adjacent tissues. TCRdb used MiXCR to reprocess the multiplex PCR reads, holding one entry per CDR3 protein. The top ten clones hold less than 20% of a sample with about 63,000 distinct CDR3 sequences, roughly 50% of them seen once. Sequenced material: breast tumor tissue. These receptors originate from a female donor with breast cancer. Some clones in this sample may be carry-over from other donors' samples.

This clonotype was picked up a small number of times. A much larger clonotype is one base distant, so this may be a read error. The rearrangement links TRBV5-1 to TRBJ2-1; 7 bases are a match to TRBD1. Germline V gene sequence: CDR1 SGHRS, CDR2 YFSETQ. The CDR3 consists of 13 residues. The CDR3 region has the DNA TGCGCCAGCATCGGGACAGTTAACAATGACCAGTTCTTC. Translating it yields CASIGTVNNDQFF.

On this clonotype: A much larger clonotype is one base distant, so this may be a read error. The gene calls are TRBV3-1 and TRBJ1-5; a weak D match, TRBD1 (6 bases). The CDR3 consists of 15 residues. Germline V gene data show CDR1 as LGHDT and CDR2 as YNNKEL (reference sequence). The CDR3 DNA follows: TGTCCCAGCAGCCAACGGGGGCCCGGCGATCAGCCCCAGCATTTT. It yields the protein CPSSQRGPGDQPQHF. Full variable domain (missing parts from reference TRBV3-1 and TRBJ1-5): DTAVSQTPKYLVTQMGNDKSIKCEQNLGHDTMYWYKQDSKKFLKIMFSYNNKELIINETVPNRFSPKSPDKAHLNLHINSLELGDSAVYFCPSSQRGPGDQPQHFGDGTRLSIL.

V gene TRBV20-1 combines with J gene TRBJ1-6, with 7 bases fitting TRBD1. The germline CDR1 and CDR2 sequences are DFQATT and SNEGSKA (reference sequence). J lost 7 bases, V lost 1 base, and 13 bases had no gene match. CDR3 length: 17 residues. For the CDR3, the DNA is TGCAGTGCTAGAGCGAACCACCCGGGACAGACAAATTCACCCCTCCACTTT. Translation: CSARANHPGQTNSPLHF.

The chain recombines TRBV12-3 or TRBV12-4 with TRBJ1-1; D is possibly TRBD1 (6 bases). V dropped 3 bases and J dropped 2 bases, with 10 bases sitting between them. The CDR3 sequence is 14 residues long. CDR3 coding DNA: TGTGCCAGCAGTTTTGGACAGTTTAACACTGAAGCTTTCTTT. Translation gives CASSFGQFNTEAFF.

This clonotype occurred many times. This chain links TRBV7-2 with TRBJ2-3; TRBD2 might be the D (5 bases). CDR3 size: 14 residues. The V gene lost 5 bases and the J gene lost 2 bases, with 11 bases spanning the gap. Germline values: CDR1 SGHTA, CDR2 FQGNSA. The chain's CDR3 is CASSQDSNTDTQYF. The CDR3 DNA reads TGTGCCAGCAGCCAGGACTCCAACACAGATACGCAGTATTTT.

As regards this clonotype: A read error is possible here, since a much larger clone lies one base away. Without the conserved terminal phenylalanine or tryptophan, this CDR3 likely stems from a read error. This chain uses TRBV6-1 with TRBJ1-2; tentatively, D is TRBD1 (5 bases). Trimming cost V 8 bases and J 5 bases, with 9 bases left between them. Germline CDR1 MNHNS, CDR2 SASEGT. The CDR3 runs 11 residues. The CDR3 loop is CASQRGYGYTL. The CDR3 DNA reads TGTGCCAGCCAGCGGGGGTATGGCTACACCCTC.

Ten or more counts support this clonotype. This chain links TRBV20-1 with TRBJ1-5, with 9 bases identical to TRBD1. Looked up from germline, CDR1 is DFQATT and CDR2 is SNEGSKA (reference sequence). The V gene end was trimmed by 1 base and the J gene end by 6 bases; junction bases not matched to a gene: 4. This CDR3 spans 14 amino acids. The CDR3 is CSARVDRGIQPQHF. CDR3 bases: TGCAGTGCTAGAGTTGACAGGGGGATTCAGCCCCAGCATTTT.

This clonotype was counted ten times or more. The chain is built from TRBV11-1 and TRBJ2-7, with 10 bases that match TRBD1. This CDR3 comprises 15 residues. V was pared by 3 bases and J by 2 bases, with 4 bases of the junction left unmatched. Germline CDR1 and CDR2: SGHAT and FQDESV (reference sequence). The chain's CDR3 is CASSFRDRGTYEQYF. The CDR3 DNA follows: TGTGCCAGCAGCTTCCGGGACAGGGGCACCTACGAGCAGTACTTC.

This chain connects TRBV30 to TRBJ1-2, with TRBD1 matching 9 bases. J was trimmed by 6 bases and V by 5 bases; bases with no gene match: 10. This CDR3 spans 14 amino acids. Germline values: CDR1 GTSNPN, CDR2 SVGIG (reference sequence). CDR3 protein: CAWGNRGPRDGYTF. The CDR3 DNA reads as TGTGCCTGGGGTAACAGGGGGCCCAGAGATGGCTACACCTTC.